This T cell receptor beta chain was sequenced during a study of shared clonotypes between healthy human individuals (dated by TCRdb to 2018 to 2020). Study-wide context: The cohort comprised a couple of women and a few men aged 18 to 49 years. For each donor, CD4 naive and CD4 memory were each given three plates, CD8 naive was given two plates, and CD8 memory was given one plate. To increase sequencing depth and limit assay-specific biases, TCR repertoire library preparation and sequencing were carried out by different laboratories using diverse techniques. Between about 0.9 and 8.9 billion PBMCs per donor were obtained by leukapheresis. The study deeply sequenced blood TCR repertoires of roughly five healthy adults to estimate repertoire size and the extent of clonotype sharing between individuals. General study outcomes and caveats: Only blood was sampled, and tissue TCR repertoires likely differ from those in blood. Pairwise subsampling led to the expectation that sequencing depth would affect the degree of clonotype sharing among donors. Because the study included only a small number of donors, the genetic and exposure-history diversity represented was limited. Naive subsets generally had larger estimated clonotype richness than memory subsets did. Clonotypes shared by all four sorted-subset donors showed higher generation probabilities than non-shared clonotypes. Approximately 5% of naive CD4, 3.5% of naive CD8, 2.3% of memory CD4, and 0.4% of memory CD8 clonotypes were shared across several donors. Rarefaction of sorted-subset datasets indicated incomplete sequencing despite the large sequencing depth.

V sheds 7 bases and J sheds 0 bases, leaving 17 bases between their ends. The CDR3 contains 16 residues, cysteine and phenylalanine counted. Only the CDR3 part of the read is kept: 48 bases, read in frame from the first base. Sequences ENHRY (CDR1) and SYGVKD (CDR2) are obtained from the germline V gene. Using the deep immunoSEQ assay, TCR CDR3 regions were amplified from genomic DNA by multiplex PCR. For each cell subset, the extracted genomic DNA was distributed evenly across all wells of several immunoSEQ 96-well plates, and each plate served as one replicate. For sorted subsets, about 210 ng of genomic DNA, equivalent to some 30,000 T cell genomes, went into each replicate PCR. Purified libraries were measured with a Qubit 3.0 fluorometer, size-checked on a Bioanalyzer 2100, and measured again with the KAPA Library Quantification kit. Every immunoSEQ 96-well plate was sequenced on a dedicated single-read 150-cycle Illumina NextSeq 550 flow cell. Turning to the authors' computational methods: The immunoSEQ output contained only junctional sequences without quality scores, so filtering could not match that applied to full-length reads. Sequences were annotated with PyIR, a Python wrapper for IgBLAST v1.9, using IMGT germline references to assign V/J genes and CDR3. Any read was removed if the V/J assignment was weak (E-value above 1e-6), the CDR3 was missing, or the read contained stop codons, out-of-frame junctions, or ambiguous translated residues. A V3J clonotype was defined by an identical inferred V gene, J gene, and CDR3 amino acid sequence. To compute the percentage overlap between repertoires, the number of shared unique clonotypes was divided by the size of the smaller repertoire. RTK rarefaction, the Chao1 estimator, and Recon v2.1 estimates of unobserved clonotypes were used to assess repertoire richness. Generation probabilities for all TCRbeta clonotypes obtained by the gDNA method from a few donors were computed using OLGA. The table comes from immuneACCESS by way of TCRdb, which keeps in-frame sequences with V and J called. Part of the clones is missing from these tables; in studies checked, under half for an unresolved V gene and the rest for unknown reasons. V and J calls and clone size follow that table, whereas D and trimming were derived from the DNA. Within this sample are millions of clones, with approximately 92% of them counted one time only. The ten largest account for 0.13% to 0.15% of the sample.

In regard to this clone: Its cognate antigen has yet to be identified. One base away there is no much larger clone; base qualities are not given.

Healthy HIV-negative adults with no recently reported acute infections or vaccinations were included as donors. All donors were Caucasian adults living in Nashville, Tennessee, USA. CD4+ T cells were enriched by magnetic negative selection; naive cells were then positively selected on CD45RA, and the negative fraction formed the memory subset. After blood collection by leukapheresis, PBMCs were isolated using Ficoll-Histopaque density gradient centrifugation and then cryopreserved in the vapor phase of liquid nitrogen. Analytical flow cytometry was used to check the purity and quantity of each magnetically sorted T cell population. From each sorted fraction, genomic DNA was isolated and quantified by UV absorbance on a Nanodrop 2000c.

The rearrangement combines TRBV10-3 with TRBJ2-3; TRBD1 is a weak D gene call, 5 bases matching. The sequencing sample was made of naive CD4+ T cells sorted from blood. This specimen's cell subset or site label, interpreted: CD45RA+ positively selected. The TCR originated in a man aged 18 to 30 in good health. CDR3 protein: CAINSGRRTSTDTQYF. The DNA reads as follows: TGTGCCATCAATTCCGGAAGAAGGACAAGCACAGATACGCAGTATTTT.